Detailed here is one T cell receptor beta chain. What it binds is not known. PCR amplification relied on 60 Vbeta primers (plus 13 Jbeta primers). The repertoire was sequenced with immunoSEQ multiplex PCR; TCRdb's copy has only in-frame clones and lacks some. The sample contains under 130,000 clones, approximately 66% of which appear only once. The sample originates from a study of cytomegalovirus exposure and HLA in healthy donors. Study summary: Roughly 92 million unique TCRs, all from HLA-typed donors, were included in an early release of the data. Study findings and constraints: Accurate prediction of most subjects' HLA-A and HLA-B alleles from TCR beta sequences was reported.

The CDR3 sequence is 13 residues long. CDR1 and CDR2 (germline): MGHRA, YSYEKL. The V end was cut by 5 bases, the J end by 1 base, with 8 bases between. Source material: PBMCs. The source of this sequence is a middle-aged man in good health and CMV-seropositive. This chain uses TRBV4-1 with TRBJ1-1, with unresolved D. This chain's CDR3 is CASSFGENTEAFF. For the CDR3, the DNA is TGCGCCAGCAGCTTTGGAGAGAACACTGAAGCTTTCTTT.